This TCR beta chain emerged from a study of identical twins. A single record per CDR3 protein comes from TCRdb applying MiXCR to the 5' RACE reads. The sample has 690,000 or so distinct CDR3 sequences, more than 6.5% seen once. CDR1 is SQVTM, CDR2 ANQGSEA, per germline. The CDR3 extends over 15 amino acids. The germline V and J ends were trimmed by 5 bases and 3 bases, with 16 bases remaining between them. The same data also contributed to another study, on yellow fever vaccine responses in identical twins. According to that study: Reportedly, twins' vaccine T cell responses looked partly convergent and partly personalized.

This receptor was identified in a young woman in good health. The specimen sequenced was PBMCs. The gene calls are TRBV29-1 and TRBJ1-4; D might be TRBD1 (5 bases). The CDR3 nucleotides are TGCAGCGTTCCCCAGGGCGAATACCCTAATGAAAAACTGTTTTTT. Translation gives CSVPQGEYPNEKLFF.